A selection of T cell receptor beta chains follows, all from one sample in a study of blood T cell repertoires in COVID-19. The data were produced by immunoSEQ multiplex PCR, yet TCRdb's version contains in-frame clones alone and is incomplete. The data show 410,000 or so clones, with approximately 91% seen just once and roughly 1.6% held by the top ten. The sequenced material came from peripheral blood. The receptors were sampled from a woman aged 40 to 50 with COVID-19, enrolled during active disease. Each CDR3 is given with its conserved first and last residue. A D gene is named only where the DNA matches it firmly. Clone size, where shown, is once, few, many, or a class for clones that have expanded.

clone_size	v_call	d_call	j_call	cdr3_length	cdr3_aa	cdr3_nt
-	TRBV6-5	-	TRBJ1-1	15	CASSYQGTMNTEAFF	TGTGCCAGCAGTTACCAGGGAACCATGAACACTGAAGCTTTCTTT
-	TRBV27	-	TRBJ1-5	13	CASRAGVHQPQHF	TGTGCCAGCAGGGCAGGTGTGCATCAGCCCCAGCATTTT
-	TRBV11-2	TRBD1	TRBJ2-7	15	CASSLVTGGTYEQYF	TGTGCCAGCAGCTTAGTAACAGGGGGCACCTACGAGCAGTACTTC
-	TRBV7-2	TRBD1	TRBJ2-5	14	CASIGDRAQETQYF	TGTGCCAGCATCGGCGACAGGGCCCAAGAGACCCAGTACTTC
-	TRBV5-1	-	TRBJ1-1	17	CASSLLVRGGLNTEAFF	TGCGCCAGCAGCTTGTTAGTTAGGGGGGGTTTGAACACTGAAGCTTTCTTT
-	TRBV2	-	TRBJ1-2	15	CASSEAREGVAGYTF	TGTGCCAGCAGTGAAGCGCGAGAAGGAGTGGCTGGCTACACCTTC
-	TRBV7-9	TRBD2	TRBJ2-7	15	CASSLRGGGRDEQYF	TGTGCCAGCAGCTTAAGAGGGGGCGGGAGGGACGAGCAGTACTTC
-	TRBV19	TRBD2	TRBJ2-1	15	CASIPTSGPFGEQFF	TGTGCCAGTATCCCGACTAGCGGACCTTTCGGTGAGCAGTTCTTC
-	TRBV7-3	-	TRBJ2-3	15	CASSPSARGPDTQYF	TGTGCCAGCAGCCCAAGCGCCAGGGGCCCAGATACGCAGTATTTT
once	TRBV29-1	-	TRBJ2-1	14	CSVGAQGNYNEQFF	TGCAGCGTTGGGGCTCAGGGCAACTACAATGAGCAGTTCTTC
-	TRBV18	-	TRBJ2-6	15	CASSQGGPGANVLTF	TGTGCCAGCTCACAAGGGGGACCTGGGGCCAACGTCCTGACTTTC
-	TRBV18	-	TRBJ2-7	13	CASSLTGSYEQYF	TGTGCCAGCTCCCTTACGGGCTCCTACGAGCAGTACTTC
few	TRBV7-2	-	TRBJ2-7	15	CASSLAGASPLEQYF	TGTGCCAGCAGCTTAGCGGGAGCTTCCCCACTCGAGCAGTACTTC
-	TRBV7-3	-	TRBJ2-6	15	CASSLNPAGANVLTF	TGTGCCAGCAGCCTGAATCCAGCTGGGGCCAACGTCCTGACTTTC
-	TRBV6-5	TRBD1	TRBJ1-1	12	CASSDRGPGAFF	TGTGCCAGCAGCGACAGGGGCCCAGGGGCTTTCTTT
once	TRBV6-1	-	TRBJ1-5	11	CASSEAQPQHF	TGTGCCAGCAGTGAGGCTCAGCCCCAGCATTTT
-	TRBV3-1/TRBV3-2	-	TRBJ2-1	12	CASSSLGDEQFF	TGTGCCAGCAGCTCCCTAGGCGATGAGCAGTTCTTC